The clone carrying this T cell receptor (beta chain) has only one observation. The data originate from a study of human thymus T cells. The CDR3 is 15 residues long. V was trimmed by 0 bases and J by 2 bases, leaving 10 bases between them. Germline V CDR1 and CDR2: SGDLS, YYNGEE. Measured with immunoSEQ multiplex PCR; TCRdb has only the in-frame clones, and not every one. The data contain around 120,000 clones, more than 90% of them singletons. Thymus pieces cut out during corrective heart surgery were the tissue that was used. The TCR was taken from a boy younger than two with a congenital heart defect but otherwise immunologically healthy. What was sequenced was thymus tissue. The chain is built from TRBV9 and TRBJ2-3; perhaps TRBD2 as D (7 bases). In nucleotides, the CDR3 is TGTGCCAGCAGCGTAGGCGGGGGCCACACAGATACGCAGTATTTT. Amino acid sequence: CASSVGGGHTDTQYF.